This T cell receptor beta chain comes out of a study of T cells in localized non-small cell lung cancer (dated by TCRdb to about 2020). Context from the whole study: The study analyzed T cell repertoires of approximately 240 early-stage NSCLC patients, comparing tumors and uninvolved tumor-adjacent lungs. All 250 or so NSCLC patients in the cohort were treatment-naive and had localized lung tumors that were resected. Of the NSCLC patients, approximately 130 were male and approximately 110 were female, and the mean age was roughly 61 years. What the study reported, not specific to this receptor: Longer overall survival was associated with higher blood T cell density, whereas shorter survival was associated with higher adjacent-lung clonality. A median of around 57 of the top 100 tumor clones turned up in the paired uninvolved adjacent lung, and fewer than 35 of those clones also ranked among the top 100 of that same adjacent lung. Uninvolved tumor-adjacent lung showed the highest T cell clonality, higher than tumor, which suggests more focused antigenic responses in the adjacent lung. Because of the exploratory design, TCR variables were selected using unadjusted p-values without false-discovery rate correction. Multi-region tumor sequencing was not performed, so intratumor heterogeneity could not be excluded.

At diagnosis, peripheral blood, uninvolved tumor-adjacent lung and tumor were collected and stored as a combination of fresh-frozen and FFPE material. For TCR repertoire profiling, the blood samples were analyzed as peripheral blood mononuclear cells. The CDR3 numbers 17 residues from cysteine through phenylalanine. The read is trimmed to its CDR3 DNA, 51 bases read in frame from base 1. Unmatched junction bases come to 9, with V trimmed by 0 bases and J by 4 bases. The germline V gene supplies CDR1 WSHSY and CDR2 SAAADI. TCR beta CDR3 regions were sequenced from DNA using the immunoSEQ Assay. As for the authors' bioinformatics: To compute T cell density, TCR beta template counts were normalized to usable DNA, which was estimated by amplifying housekeeping genes. The preseqR package was used to estimate richness by extrapolating to 400,000 templates for PBMC samples and to 120,000 templates for tissue samples. Clonality was defined as one minus Pielou's evenness. Differential abundance testing on productive amino-acid clonotypes, with a minimum total count of 5 and an alpha of 0.1, was used to identify tissue-enriched TCRs. The Jaccard Index and the Morisita Overlap Index were used to measure repertoire overlap between compartments. GLIPH clustered TCR beta CDR3s with public tetramer-defined viral CDR3s; viral motifs required at least three viral sequences plus V-gene enrichment. Here the immuneACCESS table is served through TCRdb, limited to in-frame sequences with V and J called. Missing clones are a known gap in these copies; in checked studies unresolved V genes cover under half, and the rest lacks a known reason. V, J and clone size reflect that table, while D and trimming were determined from the DNA. The sample table shows around 50,000 clones, and approximately 86% are seen once. Together, the top ten hold about 2.5% of the sample.

On this clone: It has no known antigen specificity. Base qualities are not provided; no much larger clone lies one nucleotide away.

This sequence uses TRBV10-2 and TRBJ1-5; 7 middle bases align to TRBD1. The sequences come from PBMCs, collected before any cancer treatment. This TCR derives from a man aged 40-75 years with stage II lung adenocarcinoma. The CDR3 region reads CASSESPEMTGNQPQHF. The nucleotide sequence is given as TGCGCCAGCAGTGAGTCGCCCGAAATGACAGGGAATCAGCCCCAGCATTTT.